What follows are 23 T cell receptor beta chains derived from one specimen sequenced in a study of cytomegalovirus exposure and HLA in healthy donors. PCR was performed using 60 Vbeta and 13 Jbeta primers. Only in-frame clones appear in the TCRdb table, and some are missing; sequencing was by immunoSEQ multiplex PCR. The sample yields 150,000 or so clones, 65% to 80% seen once. The sequencing sample was made of PBMCs. The receptors were gathered from a man in his forties in good health and CMV-seropositive.

The rearrangement joins TRBV18 to TRBJ2-7, with TRBD1 identical over 10 bases. This CDR3 comprises 15 residues. V lost 2 bases to trimming and J lost 2 bases; unmatched junction nucleotides: 3. The germline V gene has CDR1 KGHSH and CDR2 LQKENI. The CDR3 protein is CASSPFGTGAYEQYF. CDR3 coding DNA: TGTGCCAGCTCACCATTTGGGACAGGGGCCTACGAGCAGTACTTC.

The V call is TRBV2, the J call TRBJ2-1, with a tentative D call TRBD2 (5 bases). Germline CDR1 is SNHLY and CDR2 is FYNNEI. This CDR3 contains 15 residues. V dropped 4 bases and J dropped 2 bases, with 12 bases sitting between them. DNA of the CDR3: TGTGCCAGCAGTGGGCGGGCAGGCGCCTACAATGAGCAGTTCTTC. Translation: CASSGRAGAYNEQFF.

The rearrangement uses TRBV4-1 and TRBJ1-2; TRBD1 is a possible D gene (5 bases). The CDR3 runs 12 residues. Germline V gene sequence: CDR1 MGHRA, CDR2 YSYEKL. The germline V and J ends were trimmed by 4 bases and 4 bases, with 7 bases remaining between them. The CDR3: CASSPGSYGYTF. In DNA, the CDR3 is TGCGCCAGCAGCCCAGGGTCCTATGGCTACACCTTC.

The chain recombines TRBV5-1 with TRBJ1-2, with D possibly being TRBD1 (5 bases). Germline CDR1 SGHRS, CDR2 YFSETQ. V was trimmed by 2 bases and J by 2 bases, leaving 10 bases between them. The CDR3 totals 14 residues. The CDR3 DNA is TGCGCCAGCAGCTTCAGGACATCGAACTATGGCTACACCTTC. This encodes CASSFRTSNYGYTF.

This chain connects TRBV28 to TRBJ2-3; the match to TRBD2 covers 10 bases. The CDR3 is 12 amino acids. CDR1 and CDR2 (germline): MDHEN, SYDVKM. The DNA for the CDR3 is TGTGCGGCTAGCGGGAGTTTGGATACGCAGTATTTT. It encodes CAASGSLDTQYF.

This clone has a single count. This likely comes from a read error, as the CDR3 has no conserved phenylalanine or tryptophan at its end. The rearrangement links TRBV29-1 to TRBJ1-1; 7 bases agree with TRBD1. V shed 6 bases and J 1 base; nucleotides not matched to a gene: 2. This CDR3 is built from 12 residues. Germline V gives CDR1 SQVTM, CDR2 ANQGSEA. The CDR3 DNA reads as TGCAGCGTATGGGACAGGAACACTGAAGCTTTCCTT. It translates to CSVWDRNTEAFL.

The rearrangement links TRBV27 to TRBJ2-1; TRBD2 matches 7 bases. This CDR3 has 16 amino acids. CDR1 and CDR2 from the germline V gene are MNHEY and SMNVEV (reference sequence). Unmatched junction bases numbered 7, after V lost 2 bases and J lost 3 bases. The CDR3 spells CASSLVGGRSYNEQFF. For the CDR3, the DNA is TGTGCCAGCAGTTTAGTTGGCGGGAGAAGCTACAATGAGCAGTTCTTC.

This chain links TRBV10-2 with TRBJ2-1, with a tentative D call TRBD1 (6 bases). Trimming pared 9 bases from V and 4 bases from J, leaving 16 bases between. Per germline, CDR1 WSHSY and CDR2 SAAADI. CDR3 length: 14 amino acids. CDR3 nucleotide sequence: TGCGCCAGTAGGGGGTTATCCGGGTACAATGAGCAGTTCTTC. Translated, it gives CASRGLSGYNEQFF.

Only a few counts were recorded for this clone. V gene TRBV10-3 combines with J gene TRBJ2-3; 7 bases are a match to TRBD1. Germline V gene data show CDR1 as ENHRY and CDR2 as SYGVKD. Trimming removed 4 bases from V and 5 bases from J; junction bases left unmatched: 9. The CDR3 extends over 15 amino acids. The CDR3 region is CAISVEQGERDTQYF. The CDR3 DNA reads TGTGCCATCAGTGTTGAGCAGGGGGAGAGAGATACGCAGTATTTT.

The chain's CDR3 is CASSDFSGSYEQYF. The CDR3 DNA reads as TGTGCCAGCAGTGACTTTAGCGGGAGCTACGAGCAGTACTTC. This chain uses TRBV6-1 with TRBJ2-7, with TRBD2 identical over 9 bases. CDR1 MNHNS and CDR2 SASEGT come from the germline V gene. J was trimmed by 3 bases and V by 3 bases; bases with no gene match: 3. This CDR3 has 14 residues.

This chain joins TRBV20-1 and TRBJ1-2; the D is unclear. This CDR3 is 11 amino acids long. The V gene lost 7 bases and the J gene lost 2 bases, with 8 bases spanning the gap. Germline V CDR1 and CDR2: DFQATT, SNEGSKA (reference sequence). CDR3 in amino acids: CSGTGNYGYTF. Here the CDR3 DNA reads TGCAGTGGGACGGGGAACTATGGCTACACCTTC.

The gene calls are TRBV7-9 and TRBJ1-5; D is undetermined. This CDR3 region has 13 residues. Deletions cut 1 base from V and 7 bases from J, with 8 bases between. The V gene's germline CDR1 is SEHNR and CDR2 FQNEAQ (reference sequence). For the CDR3, the DNA is TGTGCCAGCAGCTTAGTAGGTAGCCAGCCCCAGCATTTT. Translated: CASSLVGSQPQHF.

Written as DNA, the CDR3 is TGCGCCAGCAGCCAAGTCAGCGGAGGGCCAGTAGATACGCAGTATTTT. This encodes CASSQVSGGPVDTQYF. This rearrangement joins TRBV4-1 to TRBJ2-3; the D gene is possibly TRBD2 (6 bases). Germline CDR1 and CDR2: MGHRA and YSYEKL. CDR3 size: 16 residues. Trimming took off 1 base at V and 5 bases at J, with 16 bases between the two ends.

The table lists this clone with a count of one. This chain uses TRBV5-5 with TRBJ1-2, with D possibly matching TRBD1 (5 bases). The germline V gene has CDR1 SGHKS and CDR2 YYEKEE (reference sequence). The CDR3 is made up of 17 amino acids. Trimming removed 2 bases from V and 5 bases from J, with 22 bases in between. The CDR3 DNA reads as TGTGCCAGCAGCTTTAGTGGGGGGGTAAGGTTAAGATATGGCTACACCTTC. This sequence encodes CASSFSGGVRLRYGYTF.

The V gene is TRBV27, the J gene TRBJ2-7; perhaps TRBD1 as D (5 bases). The V and J ends lost 3 bases and 2 bases respectively, with 8 bases between them. Germline V gives CDR1 MNHEY, CDR2 SMNVEV (reference sequence). The CDR3 is 13 residues long. CDR3 coding DNA: TGTGCCAGCAGTTTCGGCAGGGCCTACGAGCAGTACTTC. This translates into CASSFGRAYEQYF.

V gene TRBV19 combines with J gene TRBJ1-1, with D perhaps matching TRBD1 (6 bases). This CDR3 is built from 13 residues. Trimming removed 5 bases from V and 11 bases from J, with 18 bases in between. In germline, CDR1 is LNHDA, CDR2 SQIVND (reference sequence). CDR3 bases: TGTGCCAGTAGTCGAGAACAACAGGGCCAGGCTTTCTTT. This translates into CASSREQQGQAFF.

As concerns this clone: The junction departs from the called germline gene at one end, perhaps through a read error. This CDR3 is also generated by other DNA sequences in the sample. The genes are TRBV6-1 and TRBJ2-2, with a possible D match to TRBD2 (5 bases). The V gene's germline CDR1 is MNHNS and CDR2 SASEGT. The CDR3 is 15 residues long. DNA for the CDR3: TGTGCCAGCAGTGATCCGTTTCTCCGGACCGGGGAGCTATTTTTT. Encoded protein: CASSDPFLRTGELFF.

The rearrangement joins TRBV29-1 to TRBJ2-1; 7 bases are shared with TRBD2. This CDR3 region has 14 residues. Germline CDR1 reads SQVTM; CDR2 reads ANQGSEA. Trimming removed 2 bases from V and 2 bases from J; junction bases left unmatched: 3. DNA of the CDR3: TGCAGCGTTGAAAGCGGGAATACCTACAATGAGCAGTTCTTC. Its translation is CSVESGNTYNEQFF.

V gene TRBV5-4 combines with J gene TRBJ2-4; TRBD2 agrees at 7 bases. This CDR3 has 14 residues. V dropped 4 bases and J dropped 9; count of bases not matched to a gene: 10. In germline, CDR1 is SGHNT, CDR2 YYREEE (reference sequence). The CDR3 sequence: CASSATSAEGIQYF. The CDR3 DNA follows: TGTGCCAGCAGCGCCACTAGCGCAGAGGGCATTCAGTACTTC.

The rearrangement joins TRBV27 to TRBJ2-7; the match to TRBD2 covers 9 bases. The V and J ends lost 3 bases and 5 bases, in that order; junction bases with no gene match: 5. CDR1 is MNHEY and CDR2 is SMNVEV in the germline V gene (reference sequence). This CDR3 spans 14 amino acids. The CDR3 region is CASSFSGRGDEQYF. The CDR3 region has the DNA TGTGCCAGCAGTTTTAGCGGGAGAGGTGACGAGCAGTACTTC.

V usage is TRBV5-1 and J usage is TRBJ1-1; 8 bases are shared with TRBD1. Trimming at V came to 0 bases and at J to 3 bases, leaving 1 base not matched to a gene. CDR1 and CDR2 from the germline V gene are SGHRS and YFSETQ. The CDR3 has 14 residues. The CDR3 coding sequence is TGCGCCAGCAGCTTGGGACAGGGGCACACTGAAGCTTTCTTT. Translated, it gives CASSLGQGHTEAFF.

The chain is built from TRBV7-9 and TRBJ1-2; 7 bases fit TRBD1. Germline assignment: CDR1 SEHNR and CDR2 FQNEAQ (reference sequence). V lost 2 bases and J lost 0; bases outside the gene matches: 3. CDR3 size: 15 residues. CDR3 nucleotides: TGTGCCAGCAGCTTAAGGGACAGAGCTAACTATGGCTACACCTTC. Its protein product is CASSLRDRANYGYTF.

This clone came up once. The chain carries TRBV6-1 and TRBJ1-6; 8 bases map to TRBD1. Germline lookup yields CDR1 MNHNS and CDR2 SASEGT. Trimming removed 4 bases from V and 4 bases from J; junction bases left unmatched: 9. The CDR3 contains 17 residues. The chain's CDR3 is CASSAAGHRGYNSPLHF. The CDR3 DNA follows: TGTGCCAGCAGTGCAGCAGGGCACAGGGGGTATAATTCACCCCTCCACTTT.